One and the same sample provided the 28 T cell receptor beta chains below, sequenced in a study of blood T cells in healthy people across ages. A second PCR, run for about 6 to 12 cycles, used a sample-barcoded 5' primer plus a J-beta primer mix. TCRdb independently ran MiXCR on the 5' RACE reads; one entry per CDR3 protein. The table shows under 1,000,000 distinct CDR3 sequences, with about 45% occurring only once. The source material was blood. All receptors come from a man older than 75 in good health.

The chain combines TRBV12-3 or TRBV12-4 with TRBJ1-6, with D hard to call. V gave up 6 bases and J gave up 10 bases, with 13 bases separating them. CDR3 size: 13 residues. CDR3 in DNA: TGTGCCAGCAGCCCCCTCGCCTCCTCACCCCTCCACTTT. This sequence encodes CASSPLASSPLHF.

DNA for the CDR3: TGTGCCAGCAGTCCGGACAGGGTGAATCAGCCCCAGCATTTT. Protein sequence: CASSPDRVNQPQHF. The chain employs TRBV27 and TRBJ1-5; 8 nucleotides align to TRBD1. With V trimmed by 5 bases and J by 4 bases, 4 bases remained unmatched. The CDR3 extends over 14 amino acids. CDR1 MNHEY and CDR2 SMNVEV come from the germline V gene (reference sequence).

The rearrangement uses TRBV2 and TRBJ2-7; 14 nucleotides line up with TRBD2. The CDR3 is 16 residues long. Germline trimming cut 8 bases from V and 7 bases from J; bases unmatched to any gene: 13. The germline gives CDR1 SNHLY, CDR2 FYNNEI. CDR3 nucleotides: TGTGCCAGCGTCCGACTAGCGGGAGGGCCTTACAATGAGCAGTACTTC. This encodes CASVRLAGGPYNEQYF.

The chain recombines TRBV5-6 with TRBJ1-1, with D unresolved. This CDR3 contains 13 residues. Trimming removed 2 bases at V and 2 bases at J, with 7 bases between. CDR1 and CDR2 (germline): SGHDT, YYEEEE. The CDR3 DNA follows: TGTGCCAGCAGCTTTTTGGCTAACACTGAAGCTTTCTTT. Translating gives CASSFLANTEAFF.

This clonotype was counted a single time. The V and J genes are TRBV7-2 and TRBJ2-5; perhaps TRBD2 as D (6 bases). The CDR3 sequence is 15 residues long. Germline CDR1 and CDR2: SGHTA and FQGNSA. The ends were cut back, 1 base at V and 2 bases at J, with 11 bases in the middle. The CDR3 nucleotides are TGTGCCAGCAGCTTAGGCGGACTATTTCAAGAGACCCAGTACTTC. It translates to CASSLGGLFQETQYF. Variable domain in full (rest from reference TRBV7-2 and TRBJ2-5): GAGVSQSPSNKVTEKGKDVELRCDPISGHTALYWYRQSLGQGLEFLIYFQGNSAPDKSGLPSDRFSAERTGGSVSTLTIQRTQQEDSAVYLCASSLGGLFQETQYFGPGTRLLVL.

V usage is TRBV7-2 and J usage is TRBJ2-5, with D possibly being TRBD1 or TRBD2 (5 bases each). Between the trimmed V and J ends, which lost 5 bases and 2 bases, there was a span of 12 bases. Per germline, CDR1 SGHTA and CDR2 FQGNSA. The length of the CDR3 is 14 residues. CDR3 nucleotide sequence: TGTGCCAGCAGCCCCGCCTGGGGGCAAGAGACCCAGTACTTC. Translated: CASSPAWGQETQYF. The full variable domain, in which reference TRBV7-2 and TRBJ2-5 provide the parts outside the CDR3, is GAGVSQSPSNKVTEKGKDVELRCDPISGHTALYWYRQSLGQGLEFLIYFQGNSAPDKSGLPSDRFSAERTGGSVSTLTIQRTQQEDSAVYLCASSPAWGQETQYFGPGTRLLVL.

J is TRBJ1-2 and V is TRBV10-3; D is uncertain. Germline CDR1 is ENHRY and CDR2 is SYGVKD. Trimming stripped 7 bases from V and 3 bases from J, with 3 bases between. The CDR3 is 10 residues long. CDR3 in DNA: TGTGCCATCAAGGACTATGGCTACACCTTC. This gives the protein CAIKDYGYTF.

The chain carries TRBV20-1 and TRBJ2-1; 13 positions match TRBD2. The trim removed 6 bases at V and 7 bases at J, leaving 9 bases unmatched. Germline-derived CDR1 and CDR2 are DFQATT and SNEGSKA (reference sequence). The CDR3 runs to 15 residues. The CDR3 sequence is CSARSPTSGRNEQFF. The CDR3 DNA is TGCAGTGCCCGATCCCCGACTAGCGGGAGGAATGAGCAGTTCTTC.

The chain combines TRBV6-2 or TRBV6-3 with TRBJ2-2; D not resolved. Trimming cost V 6 bases and J 4 bases, with 6 bases left between them. CDR1 and CDR2 (germline): MNHEY, SVGEGT. This CDR3 contains 12 residues. This CDR3 is CASRASTGELFF. CDR3 coding DNA: TGTGCCAGCAGAGCGAGCACCGGGGAGCTGTTTTTT.

The chain combines TRBV27 with TRBJ2-2; a possible D gene is TRBD1 (5 bases). The CDR3 has 16 residues. Germline V gene lookup returns CDR1 MNHEY and CDR2 SMNVEV (reference sequence). The V end lost 5 bases, the J end lost 1 base, and 14 bases lay between the germline ends. CDR3 protein: CASSPRQILNTGELFF. The CDR3 bases are TGTGCCAGCAGTCCTAGACAGATTTTGAACACCGGGGAGCTGTTTTTT.

The V and J genes are TRBV7-2 and TRBJ2-5; 8 bases map to TRBD2. The DNA end favors TRBJ2-7, so the J call may be wrong. The CDR3 spans 15 residues. CDR1 and CDR2 from the germline V gene are SGHTA and FQGNSA. CDR3 loop: CASSPVAGLAYEQYF. DNA for the CDR3: TGTGCCAGCAGCCCCGTAGCGGGACTTGCCTACGAGCAGTACTTC.

The chain has TRBV12-3 or TRBV12-4 and TRBJ2-7, with 7 bases that match TRBD2. This CDR3 has 15 amino acids. With 5 bases clipped from V and 3 bases from J, the junction kept 10 bases outside the gene matches. The chain's CDR3 is CASSPRRAGLYEQYF. The CDR3 DNA reads as TGTGCCAGCAGTCCCCGACGAGCGGGGCTCTACGAGCAGTACTTC.

This clonotype turned up a few times. The J gene is TRBJ1-3, the V gene TRBV12-3 or TRBV12-4; the D gene is possibly TRBD1 (6 bases). V was shortened by 6 bases and J by 4 bases, with 13 bases between the two germline ends. This CDR3 contains 14 residues. CDR3 sequence (DNA): TGTGCCAGCAGCCCACAGGGTACCGGAAACACCATATATTTT. Its protein is CASSPQGTGNTIYF.

Comment on this clonotype: This may come from a read error, since a much larger clone is one base off. The chain has TRBV5-1 and TRBJ2-7; D may be TRBD1 or TRBD2 (5 bases each). Per germline, CDR1 SGHRS and CDR2 YFSETQ. The CDR3 spans 14 residues. The CDR3 bases are TGCGCCAGCAGCTTGACGGCCGGGGCCTACGAGCGGTACTTC. Protein: CASSLTAGAYERYF.

This clonotype was observed many times. One end of the junction does not line up with germline, which may come from a read error. The V and J genes are TRBV12-3 or TRBV12-4 and TRBJ2-3; D may be TRBD1 or TRBD2 (5 bases each). The CDR3 length is 14 residues. The DNA of the CDR3 is TGTGCCAGCAGCTTAGGGGTTAGCGCAGATACGCAGTATTTT. This codes for CASSLGVSADTQYF.

The J gene is TRBJ2-7, the V gene TRBV7-9; D may be TRBD1 (6 bases). Trimming removed 7 bases at V and 5 bases at J, with 21 bases between. There are 15 residues in the CDR3. The germline CDR1 and CDR2 sequences are SEHNR and FQNEAQ (reference sequence). CDR3 protein: CASNSLRDTFHEQYF. The CDR3 nucleotides are TGTGCCAGCAACTCCCTCCGGGACACTTTCCACGAGCAGTACTTC.

This chain links TRBV7-2 with TRBJ2-7, with TRBD2 as a possible D gene (6 bases). Trimming cost V 5 bases and J 2 bases, with 10 bases left between them. The CDR3 contains 13 residues. Germline CDR1 and CDR2: SGHTA and FQGNSA. The CDR3 DNA follows: TGTGCCAGCAGCGTAGTAGCGGCCTACGAGCAGTACTTC. Its translation: CASSVVAAYEQYF.

Comment on this clonotype: A much larger clone differs by one base, so this may be a read error. This rearrangement joins TRBV7-3 to TRBJ1-1; a weak D match, TRBD1 (6 bases). CDR1 and CDR2 (germline): SGHTA, FQGTGA. CDR3 length: 15 amino acids. In DNA, the CDR3 is TGTGCCAGCGGCTTAGAAGGGGGGGCGCGGAATGAAGCTTTCTTT. Encoded protein: CASGLEGGARNEAFF.

Remarks on this clonotype: This clone may be a read error of a much larger clone one base away. This sequence joins TRBV9 and TRBJ2-1, with D possibly being TRBD1 or TRBD2 (5 bases each). CDR1 and CDR2 (germline): SGDLS, YYNGEE. The V end was cut by 0 bases, the J end by 8 bases, with 15 bases between. The CDR3 extends over 15 amino acids. This CDR3 is CASSVAGAAGHEQFF. In DNA form, the CDR3 reads TGTGCCAGCAGCGTAGCCGGGGCTGCTGGCCATGAGCAGTTCTTC.

A note on this clonotype: This may arise from a read error, as a much more abundant clone is one base away. The chain links TRBV5-1 to TRBJ2-5, with 9 bases lining up with TRBD1. There are 16 residues in the CDR3. V lost 0 bases and J lost 11; bases outside the gene matches: 14. Germline CDR1 is SGHRS and CDR2 is YFSETQ. In DNA form, the CDR3 reads TGCGCCAGCAGCTTGGGAGGGGACAGGGTGGTCGATGAGCAGTACTTC. Translating gives CASSLGGDRVVDEQYF.

V and J are TRBV29-1 and TRBJ2-2; 11 bases are shared with TRBD2. Germline V gene sequence: CDR1 SQVTM, CDR2 ANQGSEA. The junction had 3 bases not matched to a gene; V was cut back by 0 bases and J by 0 bases. The CDR3 has 17 amino acids. The CDR3, as DNA: TGCAGCGTTGAAGATTGGACTAGCGGGTCGAACACCGGGGAGCTGTTTTTT. This translates into CSVEDWTSGSNTGELFF.

V and J are TRBV4-3 and TRBJ2-7; D is uncertain. The CDR3 length is 15 residues. Germline CDR1 is LGHNA and CDR2 is YSLEER. V shed 0 bases and J shed 2 bases, with 11 bases lying between them. CDR3 DNA: TGCGCCAGCAGCCAAGAGGCCCTAGAAGCCTACGAGCAGTACTTC. Its protein product is CASSQEALEAYEQYF.

The chain combines TRBV5-1 with TRBJ2-3, with 8 bases aligning to TRBD1. From germline, CDR1 is SGHRS and CDR2 YFSETQ. V trimming: 3 bases; J trimming: 7 bases; junction bases outside the gene matches: 7. CDR3 length equals 14 residues. The CDR3 DNA is TGCGCCAGCAGCTGGGGGACAGGTTGGAATACGCAGTATTTT. This gives the protein CASSWGTGWNTQYF.

V is TRBV20-1 and J is TRBJ1-5; D gene unclear. Trimming removed 3 bases at V and 0 bases at J, with 9 bases between. The CDR3 totals 14 residues. Looked up from germline, CDR1 is DFQATT and CDR2 is SNEGSKA (reference sequence). This chain's CDR3 is CSASGGNSNQPQHF. Here the CDR3 DNA reads TGCAGTGCTAGTGGAGGCAATAGCAATCAGCCCCAGCATTTT.

This chain uses TRBV20-1 with TRBJ1-2; 7 bases agree with TRBD1. V trimming: 0 bases; J trimming: 3 bases; junction bases outside the gene matches: 4. The CDR3 totals 14 residues. Germline CDR1 and CDR2: DFQATT and SNEGSKA (reference sequence). The CDR3 DNA sequence: TGCAGTGCTAGAGATGGGGACAGCGACTATGGCTACACCTTC. Residues: CSARDGDSDYGYTF.

This clonotype was seen more than once but under ten times. V usage is TRBV15 and J usage is TRBJ2-1; TRBD1 aligns across 9 bases. Trimming removed 2 bases from V and 10 bases from J; junction bases left unmatched: 6. Germline values: CDR1 LNHNV, CDR2 YYDKDF (reference sequence). The CDR3 covers 14 residues. This CDR3 reads CATSRSGTGREQFF. The CDR3 DNA reads as TGTGCCACCAGCAGATCCGGGACAGGGAGGGAGCAGTTCTTC.

This clonotype was counted many times. The chain combines TRBV7-7 with TRBJ2-1; tentatively, D is TRBD2 (5 bases). The CDR3 is 13 residues long. V was cut by 4 bases and J by 6 bases, with 10 bases left in between. CDR1 is SSHAT, CDR2 FNYEAQ, per germline (reference sequence). The CDR3 spells CASSSRAGNEQFF. The CDR3, as DNA: TGTGCCAGCAGCTCTCGGGCGGGCAATGAGCAGTTCTTC.

The rearrangement joins TRBV7-2 to TRBJ2-7; 9 bases line up with TRBD1. The V and J ends lost 6 bases and 4 bases, in that order; junction bases with no gene match: 7. The CDR3 totals 14 residues. The V gene's germline CDR1 is SGHTA and CDR2 FQGNSA. CDR3 sequence reads: CASRWGQGAYEQYF. The CDR3 DNA reads as TGTGCCAGCAGGTGGGGACAGGGTGCTTACGAGCAGTACTTC.